These 10 T cell receptor beta chains share one sample of origin, sequenced in a study of T cells in Graves' hyperthyroidism and ophthalmopathy. RNA transcripts provided the source from which TCR beta CDR3 regions were amplified. With the HTBI primer set, the TCR CDR3 went through a first round of RT-PCR. TCRdb recomputed calls from the multiplex PCR reads with MiXCR, one row per CDR3 protein. The data contain 500,000 to 650,000 distinct CDR3 sequences, 13% to 15% of them seen just once; the ten biggest clones take up approximately 15%. The sample taken for sequencing was blood. Every receptor here comes from a woman aged 40 to 55 with Graves' hyperthyroidism.

Many counts were recorded for this clonotype. The gene calls are TRBV18 and TRBJ1-1; D perhaps matches TRBD1 (6 bases). V was pared by 2 bases and J by 6 bases, with 10 bases between. The germline CDR1 and CDR2 sequences are KGHSH and LQKENI. The CDR3 is 13 amino acids. CDR3 DNA: TGTGCCAGCTCACCAGGGGGCGGGGCTGAAGCTTTCTTT. Amino acids: CASSPGGGAEAFF. The full variable domain, its missing parts supplied by reference TRBV18 and TRBJ1-1, is NAGVMQNPRHLVRRRGQEARLRCSPMKGHSHVYWYRQLPEEGLKFMVYLQKENIIDESGMPKERFSAEFPKEGPSILRIQQVVRGDSAAYFCASSPGGGAEAFFGQGTRLTVV.

This clonotype was recorded many times. The V and J genes are TRBV6-2 or TRBV6-3 and TRBJ2-7; D gene unclear. Trimming removed 2 bases from V and 3 bases from J, with 17 bases in between. Per the germline V gene, CDR1 is MNHEY and CDR2 is SVGEGT. This CDR3 is built from 16 residues. CDR3: CASSYNGVGSIYEQYF. The CDR3 bases are TGTGCCAGCAGTTACAACGGTGTAGGCAGCATCTACGAGCAGTACTTC.

This clonotype was found many times. The CDR3 bases are TGCGCCAGCAGACCGCCGGGACAGGGGGAGAATGAGCAGTTCTTC. Translating gives CASRPPGQGENEQFF. This chain uses TRBV5-1 with TRBJ2-1; TRBD1 matches 11 bases. The germline CDR1 and CDR2 sequences are SGHRS and YFSETQ. The CDR3 loop spans 15 amino acids. The V segment lost 5 bases and the J segment 7 bases; nucleotides outside the gene matches: 8.

This clonotype was recorded a few times. The chain joins TRBV7-9 to TRBJ1-5; tentatively, D is TRBD1 (5 bases). The germline V gene has CDR1 SEHNR and CDR2 FQNEAQ (reference sequence). There are 15 residues in the CDR3. Trimming stripped 5 bases from V and 6 bases from J, with 17 bases between. As DNA, the CDR3 is TGTGCCAGCAGCCCCGGGACCGGGAAACTTCAGCCCCAGCATTTT. Protein: CASSPGTGKLQPQHF.

This clonotype was detected a few times. V is TRBV5-4 and J is TRBJ1-1, with 9 bases identical to TRBD1. The germline gives CDR1 SGHNT, CDR2 YYREEE (reference sequence). This CDR3 region has 20 residues. V dropped 0 bases and J dropped 3; count of bases not matched to a gene: 18. For the CDR3, the DNA is TGTGCCAGCAGCTTGGACCCAAACAGGGGGCGAGCGGGGTCGGACACTGAAGCTTTCTTT. It is translated as CASSLDPNRGRAGSDTEAFF.

Many counts were recorded for this clonotype. CDR3 loop: CASSPTWDDEAFF. DNA of the CDR3: TGTGCCAGCAGCCCTACCTGGGACGATGAAGCTTTCTTT. The rearrangement links TRBV9 to TRBJ1-1; maybe TRBD1 (5 bases). Germline V lookup: CDR1 SGDLS, CDR2 YYNGEE. There are 13 residues in the CDR3. V shed 4 bases and J shed 7 bases, with 14 bases lying between them.

V gene TRBV7-3 combines with J gene TRBJ2-2, with D unclear. The CDR3 contains 14 residues. Germline V CDR1 and CDR2: SGHTA, FQGTGA. V was cut by 2 bases and J by 0 bases, with 4 bases left in between. CDR3 DNA: TGTGCCAGCAGCTTATGGACGAACACCGGGGAGCTGTTTTTT. The encoded protein is CASSLWTNTGELFF.

This clonotype has at least ten counts. The V gene is TRBV28, the J gene TRBJ2-2; the match to TRBD2 covers 8 bases. V was pared by 11 bases and J by 0 bases, with 8 bases of the junction left unmatched. The germline gives CDR1 MDHEN, CDR2 SYDVKM. The CDR3 sequence is 15 residues long. The CDR3 nucleotides are TGTGCCGCTGCCGGGGGGGGCGCGAACACCGGGGAGCTGTTTTTT. It is translated as CAAAGGGANTGELFF.

This clonotype was counted only a few times. This chain joins TRBV15 and TRBJ1-1; a weak D match, TRBD1 (5 bases). Deletions cut 5 bases from V and 1 base from J, with 8 bases between. Germline assignment: CDR1 LNHNV and CDR2 YYDKDF (reference sequence). The CDR3 sequence is 13 residues long. The CDR3: CATSPGQNTEAFF. The DNA for the CDR3 is TGTGCCACCAGCCCGGGGCAGAACACTGAAGCTTTCTTT.

The table lists this clonotype with many counts. The genes are TRBV30 and TRBJ1-1; a possible D gene is TRBD1 (5 bases). Germline lookup yields CDR1 GTSNPN and CDR2 SVGIG (reference sequence). The germline V and J ends were trimmed by 1 base and 1 base, with 7 bases remaining between them. The CDR3 extends over 13 amino acids. The CDR3 spells CAWSATANTEAFF. The CDR3 nucleotides are TGTGCCTGGAGTGCGACAGCGAACACTGAAGCTTTCTTT.